Shown below are 10 T cell receptor beta chains from a single sample sequenced in a study of cytomegalovirus exposure and HLA in healthy donors. Researchers ran the PCR with 60 Vbeta and 13 Jbeta primers. The assay was immunoSEQ multiplex PCR, and TCRdb's table has in-frame clones only and misses some. The sample gives 150,000 to 200,000 clones, 75% to 85% of which show up once; roughly 13% is in the top ten. Sequenced material: PBMCs. These receptors were collected from a woman in her 30s in good health and CMV-seropositive.

As DNA, the CDR3 is TGTGCCAGCAGTGTGGGGACAGAGTCTTATGGCTACACCTTC. Its translation is CASSVGTESYGYTF. V gene TRBV28 combines with J gene TRBJ1-2, with 7 bases lining up with TRBD1. J was trimmed by 5 bases and V by 5 bases; bases with no gene match: 8. The V gene's germline CDR1 is MDHEN and CDR2 SYDVKM. The CDR3 contains 14 residues.

This chain uses TRBV6-4 with TRBJ2-2, with TRBD1 matching over 7 bases. Trimming removed 6 bases from V and 4 bases from J; junction bases left unmatched: 2. The CDR3 loop spans 13 amino acids. CDR1 and CDR2 (germline): MRHNA, SNTAGT. The CDR3 is CASSGQATGELFF. DNA for the CDR3: TGTGCCAGCAGCGGACAGGCCACCGGGGAGCTGTTTTTT.

This chain uses TRBV18 with TRBJ2-7; 7 nucleotides line up with TRBD1. The ends lost 6 bases at V and 3 bases at J; junction bases unmatched: 8. The CDR3 runs to 14 residues. Germline V CDR1 and CDR2: KGHSH, LQKENI. Written as DNA, the CDR3 is TGTGCCAGCTCCCCTGATAGGGGGCACTACGAGCAGTACTTC. Translating gives CASSPDRGHYEQYF.

This chain connects TRBV5-4 to TRBJ2-2, with a weak D call TRBD1 (6 bases). The CDR3 sequence is 15 residues long. Germline V gene lookup returns CDR1 SGHNT and CDR2 YYREEE (reference sequence). V gave up 1 base and J gave up 4 bases, with 11 bases separating them. Here the CDR3 reads CASSLLLGGTGELFF. Written as DNA, the CDR3 is TGTGCCAGCAGCTTGTTGCTAGGGGGCACCGGGGAGCTGTTTTTT. The full variable domain, completed using reference TRBV5-4 and TRBJ2-2, is ETGVTQSPTHLIKTRGQQVTLRCSSQSGHNTVSWYQQALGQGPQFIFQYYREEENGRGNFPPRFSGLQFPNYSSELNVNALELDDSALYLCASSLLLGGTGELFFGEGSRLTVL.

The chain combines TRBV15 with TRBJ2-7; D is possibly TRBD1 (5 bases). The CDR3 extends over 13 amino acids. Trimming removed 0 bases from V and 4 bases from J, with 7 bases in between. The germline gives CDR1 LNHNV, CDR2 YYDKDF (reference sequence). CDR3 bases: TGTGCCACCAGCAGAGATCAGGGTTACGAGCAGTACTTC. Translating it yields CATSRDQGYEQYF.

The chain joins TRBV11-2 to TRBJ1-4; the D gene is possibly TRBD1 (6 bases). The length of the CDR3 is 15 residues. CDR1 is SGHAT and CDR2 is FQNNGV in the germline V gene. V gave up 2 bases and J gave up 8 bases, with 15 bases separating them. The CDR3 DNA is TGTGCCAGCAGCTTACACGGGACACTGGGGGAAAAACTGTTTTTT. Amino acid sequence: CASSLHGTLGEKLFF.

In the case of this clone: Compared with germline, one end of the junction differs, possibly owing to a read error. The CDR3 bases are TGTTCCAGCAGCTTAGCGCCCGGGACAGGGAACTATGGCTACACCTTC. Translating gives CSSSLAPGTGNYGYTF. The chain employs TRBV7-9 and TRBJ1-2; 9 positions agree with TRBD1. This CDR3 is 16 amino acids long. Per germline, CDR1 SEHNR and CDR2 FQNEAQ (reference sequence).

There are a few counts of this clone. The chain joins TRBV6-6 to TRBJ1-2, with TRBD1 matching 9 bases. The CDR3 loop spans 14 amino acids. Germline V gene lookup returns CDR1 MNHNY and CDR2 SVGAGI (reference sequence). V trimming: 5 bases; J trimming: 6 bases; junction bases outside the gene matches: 7. The CDR3 here is CASSPKQGADGYTF. CDR3 sequence (DNA): TGTGCCAGCAGTCCAAAACAGGGGGCTGATGGCTACACCTTC.

This chain joins TRBV7-2 and TRBJ2-5; TRBD2 is a possible D gene (6 bases). Trimming took 1 base from V and 5 from J, leaving 8 bases between them. Looked up from germline, CDR1 is SGHTA and CDR2 is FQGNSA. This CDR3 spans 13 amino acids. The chain's CDR3 is CASSLGGRETQYF. CDR3 bases: TGTGCCAGCAGCTTAGGGGGGAGGGAGACCCAGTACTTC.

The rearrangement links TRBV5-8 to TRBJ1-1, with a tentative D call TRBD1 (6 bases). The CDR3 consists of 15 residues. Germline V CDR1 and CDR2: SGHTS, YDEGEE. With 1 base removed from V and 5 bases from J, the gap between germline ends came to 15 bases. As DNA, the CDR3 is TGTGCCAGCAGCTTGCGGGGGGCGAGAGGGACTGAAGCTTTCTTT. Protein: CASSLRGARGTEAFF.